This T cell receptor beta chain comes out of a study of shared clonotypes between healthy human individuals. Regarding the study as a whole: At large depth, rarefaction still showed sorted-subset sequencing to be incomplete.

Genomic DNA of each subset was evenly split across several immunoSEQ plates. Libraries were prepared by immunoSEQ multiplex PCR; TCRdb keeps only in-frame clonotypes and omits some of them. The sample gives over a million clones, around 97% of which show up once; 1% to 1.5% is in the top ten. Comments on this clone: What it binds is unknown.

In germline, CDR1 is SGHVS, CDR2 FQNEAQ. The trim removed 2 bases at V and 2 bases at J, leaving 3 bases unmatched. This CDR3 spans 16 amino acids. This clonotype was sampled from a man aged 30-40 years in good health. The sequenced sample consisted of naive CD4+ T cells sorted from blood. Subset specified: CD45RA+ positively selected. This rearrangement joins TRBV7-8 to TRBJ2-5, with 12 bases aligning to TRBD2. The CDR3 nucleotides are TGTGCCAGCAGCTTATTTGGACTAGCGGGACAAGAGACCCAGTACTTC. It encodes CASSLFGLAGQETQYF.